A selection of T cell receptor beta chains follows, all from one sample in a study of CD8+ T cells in alopecia areata. TCRdb keeps only in-frame clones here, not all; method: immunoSEQ multiplex PCR. The sample shows 200,000 to 250,000 clones, roughly two thirds of them seen only once. The source material was CD4+ T cells sorted from blood, sampled at week 0. These receptors all stem from a human donor with alopecia areata. Both conserved end residues are part of each CDR3. A D gene is named only where the DNA matches it firmly. Some rows have no size entry. The others give once, few or many, or a class for an expanded clone.

TRBJ1-5 | TRBD1 | TRBV25-1 | once | CASSPGQLGQPQHF | TGTGCCAGCAGCCCGGGACAGCTGGGGCAGCCCCAGCATTTT
TRBJ1-1 | . | TRBV7-8 | few | CASSLVAGNTEAFF | TGTGCCAGCAGCTTAGTTGCAGGGAACACTGAAGCTTTCTTT
TRBJ2-2 | TRBD2 | TRBV2 | . | CASTAGGSLYSGELFF | TGTGCCAGCACTGCGGGGGGATCCCTTTACTCCGGGGAGCTGTTTTTT
TRBJ2-1 | . | TRBV7-2 | . | CASSLGAVNEQFF | TGTGCCAGCAGCTTAGGTGCGGTCAATGAGCAGTTCTTC
TRBJ2-3 | . | TRBV25-1 | . | CASSAAGTLTDTQYF | TGTGCCAGCAGTGCGGCCGGGACCCTCACAGATACGCAGTATTTT
TRBJ1-2 | . | TRBV19 | . | CASSPRGRADGYTF | TGTGCCAGTAGTCCCCGGGGGCGCGCTGATGGCTACACCTTC
TRBJ2-5 | . | TRBV29-1 | many | CSVGLKQETQYF | TGCAGCGTGGGACTGAAACAAGAGACCCAGTACTTC
TRBJ1-5 | TRBD1 | TRBV6-6 | . | CASRTTGRNQPQHF | TGTGCCAGCAGAACGACAGGGCGGAATCAGCCCCAGCATTTT
TRBJ1-3 | . | TRBV29-1 | few | CSVCASSGNTIYF | TGCAGCGTTTGCGCCAGCTCTGGAAACACCATATATTTT
TRBJ1-1 | TRBD1 | TRBV5-1 | once | CASSLGTGVLDTEAFF | TGCGCCAGCAGCTTGGGTACAGGGGTGTTGGACACTGAAGCTTTCTTT
TRBJ1-6 | TRBD1 | TRBV30 | . | CAWSDQGTGVLLAYNSPLHF | TGTGCCTGGAGTGACCAAGGGACAGGGGTTTTGTTAGCGTATAATTCACCCCTCCACTTT
TRBJ2-1 | . | TRBV11-2 | few | CASSPWATDPHEQFF | TGTGCCAGCAGCCCGTGGGCTACCGACCCTCATGAGCAGTTCTTC
TRBJ1-6 | . | TRBV30 | . | CGRSSYNSPLHF | TGTGGGCGGAGCTCCTATAATTCACCCCTCCACTTT
TRBJ2-6 | . | TRBV14 | few | CASSHSLGTGANVLTF | TGTGCCAGCAGCCACTCCCTCGGGACCGGGGCCAACGTCCTGACTTTC
TRBJ2-7 | TRBD1 | TRBV2 | . | CASGGQGGYEQYF | TGTGCCAGCGGGGGACAGGGTGGGTACGAGCAGTACTTC
TRBJ1-4 | . | TRBV4-1 | . | CASSVLRGEKLFF | TGCGCCAGCAGCGTCCTAAGGGGCGAAAAACTGTTTTTT
TRBJ2-7 | . | TRBV5-1 | few | CASSLANSFYEQYF | TGCGCCAGCAGCTTGGCAAACAGCTTTTACGAGCAGTACTTC
TRBJ2-2 | TRBD1 | TRBV30 | few | CAWGLRGQGTGELFF | TGTGCCTGGGGACTCAGGGGGCAAGGCACCGGGGAGCTGTTTTTT
TRBJ2-3 | TRBD2 | TRBV4-3 | . | CASSQDPLAGGPTQYF | TGCGCCAGCAGCCAAGATCCCCTAGCGGGGGGGCCAACGCAGTATTTT
TRBJ1-2 | . | TRBV9 | . | CASSVVDRYSHGYTF | TGTGCCAGCAGCGTAGTCGACAGGTACAGCCATGGCTACACCTTC
TRBJ2-3 | . | TRBV29-1 | . | CSADGGGTDTQYF | TGCAGCGCTGATGGGGGCGGCACAGATACGCAGTATTTT
TRBJ2-5 | . | TRBV29-1 | . | CSVDQDGETQYF | TGCAGCGTTGACCAGGACGGAGAGACCCAGTACTTC
TRBJ1-1 | . | TRBV7-9 | . | CASSFGMNTEAFF | TGTGCCAGCAGCTTCGGCATGAACACTGAAGCTTTCTTT
TRBJ2-1 | . | TRBV30 | . | CARDQGTPAYNEQFF | TGTGCCCGGGATCAGGGGACACCGGCCTACAATGAGCAGTTCTTC
TRBJ2-5 | . | TRBV7-2 | many | CASSDTGFVETQYF | TGTGCCAGCAGCGATACAGGGTTCGTGGAGACCCAGTACTTC
TRBJ2-4 | . | TRBV4-3 | once | CASSRTKNIQYF | TGCGCCAGCTCAAGAACCAAAAACATTCAGTACTTC
TRBJ2-6 | TRBD1 | TRBV27 | . | CASRPERTGGRGANVLTF | TGTGCCAGCAGGCCCGAACGGACAGGGGGAAGAGGGGCCAACGTCCTGACTTTC
TRBJ2-5 | . | TRBV29-1 | . | CSVGIQTQYF | TGCAGCGTCGGAATACAGACCCAGTACTTC
TRBJ2-5 | . | TRBV20-1 | . | CSASGGTQYF | TGCAGTGCTAGCGGTGGGACCCAGTACTTC
TRBJ2-1 | TRBD2 | TRBV4-2 | . | CASSPGGDSYNEQFF | TGTGCCAGCAGCCCCGGGGGGGACTCCTACAATGAGCAGTTCTTC
TRBJ2-2 | . | TRBV5-6 | few | CASRGRRTGELFF | TGTGCCAGCAGAGGTCGGCGTACCGGGGAGCTGTTTTTT
TRBJ1-1 | . | TRBV7-9 | . | CASSSWGNTEAFF | TGTGCCAGCAGCTCGTGGGGTAACACTGAAGCTTTCTTT
TRBJ2-3 | . | TRBV5-6 | . | CASSLAFLAKDTQYF | TGTGCCAGCAGCTTGGCCTTCCTAGCGAAGGATACGCAGTATTTT
TRBJ2-7 | . | TRBV6-5 | . | CASRRDISSYEQYF | TGTGCCAGCAGAAGGGACATAAGCTCCTACGAGCAGTACTTC
TRBJ2-7 | TRBD2 | TRBV5-1 | . | CASSPGLAGGPGEQYF | TGCGCCAGCAGCCCCGGACTAGCGGGGGGGCCGGGCGAGCAGTACTTC
TRBJ2-3 | . | TRBV11-2 | many | CASSLLDDTQYF | TGTGCCAGCAGCTTACTCGACGATACGCAGTATTTT
TRBJ2-1 | . | TRBV15 | . | CATSREPMGGLNNEQFF | TGTGCCACCAGCAGAGAACCAATGGGGGGCCTGAACAATGAGCAGTTCTTC
TRBJ2-3 | . | TRBV14 | . | CASSQWGDTQYF | TGTGCCAGCAGCCAATGGGGAGATACGCAGTATTTT
TRBJ2-1 | . | TRBV5-4 | . | CASSLARGATYNEQFF | TGTGCCAGCAGCTTGGCCCGGGGGGCAACCTACAATGAGCAGTTCTTC
TRBJ2-3 | . | TRBV10-3 | once | CAISDGETGFVNQDTQYF | TGTGCCATCAGTGATGGGGAGACAGGTTTCGTCAACCAGGATACGCAGTATTTT
TRBJ2-1 | . | TRBV2 | . | CASSEAGLPAHEQFF | TGTGCCAGCAGTGAAGCGGGACTCCCTGCCCATGAGCAGTTCTTC
TRBJ1-5 | . | TRBV18 | few | CASSSGPNSNQPQHF | TGTGCCAGCTCCTCAGGGCCTAATAGCAATCAGCCCCAGCATTTT
TRBJ1-6 | TRBD1 | TRBV30 | . | CASRRQGYNSPLHF | TGTGCCTCACGTCGACAGGGGTATAATTCACCCCTCCACTTT
TRBJ2-7 | . | TRBV2 | . | CATNAGPHYEQYF | TGTGCCACCAACGCGGGACCACACTACGAGCAGTACTTC
TRBJ2-3 | TRBD2 | TRBV9 | . | CASSSYKRGGRADTQYF | TGTGCCAGCAGCTCCTATAAGCGGGGGGGCCGGGCAGATACGCAGTATTTT
TRBJ2-1 | TRBD1 | TRBV2 | . | CASNPQGVNEQFF | TGTGCCAGCAATCCCCAGGGGGTCAATGAGCAGTTCTTC
TRBJ2-5 | . | TRBV5-1 | few | CASSQEGETQYF | TGCGCCAGCAGCCAGGAGGGAGAGACCCAGTACTTC